This T cell receptor (beta chain) is drawn from a study of blood T cell repertoires in COVID-19. Across the whole study: The analysed material was cDNA or gDNA that came from T cells, B-cell-depleted T cells, or PBMCs.

This CDR3 is 14 amino acids long. The germline CDR1 and CDR2 sequences are SNHLY and FYNNEI. The V gene end was trimmed by 7 bases and the J gene end by 9 bases; junction bases not matched to a gene: 8. Per the original methods: Estimation of nucleated cell counts relied on the amplification of reference gene primers. TCRdb's table, derived via immunoSEQ multiplex PCR, lists solely in-frame clones and lacks some. V, J and clone size are taken as reported in that table, and D and trimming were inferred from the DNA itself. The table includes about 200,000 clones, roughly 90% detected once. The chain joins TRBV2 to TRBJ1-6; 8 bases align to TRBD1. The TCR was taken from a woman aged 25 to 39 who had been exposed to COVID-19. The sequencing input was PBMCs or T cells enriched from blood (not recorded which). CDR3 amino acids: CASTKTGETSPLHF. The CDR3 DNA sequence: TGTGCCAGCACCAAGACAGGGGAGACTTCACCCCTCCACTTT.